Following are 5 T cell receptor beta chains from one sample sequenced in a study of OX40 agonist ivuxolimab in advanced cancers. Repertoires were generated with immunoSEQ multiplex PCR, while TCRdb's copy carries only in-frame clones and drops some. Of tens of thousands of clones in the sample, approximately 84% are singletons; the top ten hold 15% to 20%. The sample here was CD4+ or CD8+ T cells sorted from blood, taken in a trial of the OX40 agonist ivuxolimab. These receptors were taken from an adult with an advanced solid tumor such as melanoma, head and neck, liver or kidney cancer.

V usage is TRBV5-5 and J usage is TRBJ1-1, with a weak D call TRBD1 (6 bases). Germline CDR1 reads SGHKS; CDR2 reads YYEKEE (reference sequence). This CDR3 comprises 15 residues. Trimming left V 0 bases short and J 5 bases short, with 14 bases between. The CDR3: CASSLDGQTYTEAFF. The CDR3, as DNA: TGTGCCAGCAGCTTGGACGGACAGACGTATACTGAAGCTTTCTTT.

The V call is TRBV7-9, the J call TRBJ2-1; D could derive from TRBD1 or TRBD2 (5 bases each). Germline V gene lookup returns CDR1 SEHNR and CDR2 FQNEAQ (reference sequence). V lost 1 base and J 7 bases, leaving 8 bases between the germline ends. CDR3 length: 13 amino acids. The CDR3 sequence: CASSLVGGNEQFF. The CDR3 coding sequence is TGTGCCAGCAGCTTAGTTGGGGGAAATGAGCAGTTCTTC.

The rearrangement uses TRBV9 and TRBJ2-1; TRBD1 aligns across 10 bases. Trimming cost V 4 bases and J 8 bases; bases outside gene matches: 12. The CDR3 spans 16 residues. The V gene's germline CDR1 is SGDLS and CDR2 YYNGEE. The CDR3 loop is CASSPSGGQGRDEQFF. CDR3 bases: TGTGCCAGCAGCCCCTCGGGGGGACAGGGGAGAGATGAGCAGTTCTTC.

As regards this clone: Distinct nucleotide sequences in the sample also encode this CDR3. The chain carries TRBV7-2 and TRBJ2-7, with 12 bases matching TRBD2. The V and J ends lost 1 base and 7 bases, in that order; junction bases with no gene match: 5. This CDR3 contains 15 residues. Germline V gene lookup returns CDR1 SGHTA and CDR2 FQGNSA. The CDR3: CASSLGLAGVEEQYF. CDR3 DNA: TGTGCCAGCAGCTTAGGACTAGCGGGAGTAGAAGAGCAGTACTTC. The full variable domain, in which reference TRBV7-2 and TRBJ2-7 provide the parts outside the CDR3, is GAGVSQSPSNKVTEKGKDVELRCDPISGHTALYWYRQSLGQGLEFLIYFQGNSAPDKSGLPSDRFSAERTGGSVSTLTIQRTQQEDSAVYLCASSLGLAGVEEQYFGPGTRLTVT.

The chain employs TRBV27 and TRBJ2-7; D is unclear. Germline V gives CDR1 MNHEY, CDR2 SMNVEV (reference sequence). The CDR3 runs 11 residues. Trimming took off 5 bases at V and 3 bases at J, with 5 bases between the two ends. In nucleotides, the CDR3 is TGTGCCAGCAGTCTTCTCTACGAGCAGTACTTC. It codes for CASSLLYEQYF.